This T cell receptor beta chain was observed in a study of blood T cell repertoires in COVID-19. In the study overall: COVID-19 samples from acute and convalescent phases originated in the United States, Italy and Spain.

The length of the CDR3 is 13 residues. Germline V gene sequence: CDR1 LGHDT, CDR2 YNNKEL (reference sequence). Trimming took 1 base from V and 7 from J, leaving 10 bases between them. Data came from immunoSEQ multiplex PCR; TCRdb stores just in-frame clones and leaves some out. The sample has approximately 80,000 clones; around four fifths are singletons. The specimen sequenced was peripheral blood. The receptor was derived from a woman in her 70s with acute or convalescent COVID-19. The chain has TRBV3-1 (or the pseudogene TRBV3-2) and TRBJ1-1; D is perhaps TRBD1 (6 bases). CDR3 DNA sequence: TGTGCCAGCAGCCAAGCAAGGGGGAATGAAGCTTTCTTT. Its protein product is CASSQARGNEAFF.